This T cell receptor (beta chain) emerged from a study of shared clonotypes between healthy human individuals. The CDR3 has 14 residues. In germline, CDR1 is SGHKS, CDR2 YYEKEE (reference sequence). Trimming cost V 4 bases and J 6 bases; bases outside gene matches: 10. Broader study findings: Larger estimated richness was generally recorded for naive subsets relative to memory subsets.

Assay used: immunoSEQ multiplex PCR; TCRdb lists only in-frame clones, some missing. The table lists under 650,000 clones, 90% to 97% of them singletons. In this sample, this clone turned up once. The antigen remains unidentified. The chain employs TRBV5-5 and TRBJ2-7; 7 bases align to TRBD1. This TCR was recovered from a woman in her twenties or thirties in good health. Sequences were obtained from naive CD4+ T cells sorted from blood. The subset: CD45RA+ positively selected. CDR3 in amino acids: CASSRGGLLGEQYF. For the CDR3, the DNA is TGTGCCAGCAGCCGAGGGGGCCTCCTAGGCGAGCAGTACTTC.